This T cell receptor beta chain is from a study of blood T cell repertoires in COVID-19. Background on the study: The samples span acute and convalescent COVID-19 from the United States, Italy and Spain. PBMCs, B-cell-depleted T cells, or T cells were the source of the cDNA or gDNA that made up the material.

CDR1 is SEHNR, CDR2 FQNEAQ, per germline (reference sequence). V lost 1 base, J lost 0 bases, and 7 bases lay in between. This CDR3 has 15 amino acids. In the original processing: For nucleated cells, counts were estimated from reference gene primer amplification. Assay: immunoSEQ multiplex PCR; the TCRdb copy retains only in-frame clones and omits some. D and trimming were read from the DNA, whereas the V and J calls and clone size are those reported in that table. The sample has roughly 70,000 clones; roughly nine tenths are singletons. The gene calls are TRBV7-9 and TRBJ1-3, with D uncertain. The receptor was isolated from a woman between 50 and 59 years old with active COVID-19. Sample: peripheral blood. The CDR3 here is CASSLVVSSGNTIYF. For the CDR3, the DNA is TGTGCCAGCAGCTTAGTGGTCAGCTCTGGAAACACCATATATTTT. Full variable domain (remainder filled in from reference TRBV7-9 and TRBJ1-3): DTGVSQNPRHKITKRGQNVTFRCDPISEHNRLYWYRQTLGQGPEFLTYFQNEAQLEKSRLLSDRFSAERPKGSFSTLEIQRTEQGDSAMYLCASSLVVSSGNTIYFGEGSWLTVV.